This T cell receptor beta chain appears in the sequencing data of a study of blood T cell repertoires in COVID-19 (dated by TCRdb to the early 2020s). Regarding the research as a whole: Samples covering the acute and convalescent phases of COVID-19 were provided by collaborators in the United States, Italy and Spain. Deeply sampled blood TCRbeta repertoires from subjects exposed to, actively infected with, or recovered from COVID-19 were included in the dataset. Samples were obtained from the ongoing ImmuneRACE study (first 160 participants) and from over 1,000 subjects provided by 6 global collaborators. The repertoires were made available in a free public database intended to serve as a resource for research on the immune response to SARS-CoV-2. HLA class I and class II types, where available, came from metadata supplied by the sample provider rather than from assay-based typing. The material from the prospective study consisted of cDNA or gDNA derived from T cells, B-cell-depleted T cells, or PBMCs. Sample metadata almost always included a de-identified subject ID, COVID-19 status, age in years and sex.

TCRbeta CDR3 regions were amplified from genomic DNA using the immunoSEQ Assay, a bias-controlled multiplex PCR. Turning to the authors' computational methods: The number of nucleated cells in each sample was estimated by amplification of reference gene primers within the assay. Sequence reads were collapsed and filtered to measure the absolute abundance of every unique TCRbeta CDR3 rearrangement. For each sample, productive Simpson clonality was calculated by taking the square root of Simpson's diversity index across productive rearrangements. Entries here come from immuneACCESS through TCRdb and include only in-frame sequences with V and J called. Some clones fail to appear in such tables; in the studies checked, an unresolved V gene covers under half of the shortfall, and the cause of the remainder is unknown. That table is the source of V, J and clone size, and D and trimming were worked out from the DNA. This sample holds about 270,000 clones; 86% were observed only once. The top ten clones comprise roughly 6.2% of the sample.

CDR1 and CDR2 are drawn from the germline V gene (reference sequence): MNHEY, SMNVEV. The CDR3 runs 15 amino acids, cysteine and phenylalanine included. The only DNA kept is the CDR3, 45 bases in frame from the first base. From V the trimming removes 6 bases and from J it removes 4 bases, while the gene matches leave 6 bases of the junction unaccounted for. One collaborating source in Seattle enrolled patients during active infection and followed them longitudinally through the course of disease. Each collaborating institution followed its own protocols to collect whole blood in K2EDTA tubes. For TCRbeta analysis, collaborators shipped samples in one of three forms: frozen whole blood, isolated PBMCs, or DNA extracted from either of those sample types. In the case of this clone: Its antigen is not yet known. Per-nucleotide qualities are absent, and no much larger clonotype sits a single base away.

The paper's findings and limits, for the study overall: The quantity of clinical and demographic metadata differed by source and by participant and was supplied without curation.

This sequence was found in an elderly woman with COVID-19, enrolled during active disease. The rearrangement joined TRBV27 to TRBJ2-3; 11 junctional bases match TRBD2. Sequenced: peripheral blood. This receptor has the CDR3 CASRVSGGASDTQYF. The nucleotide sequence is TGTGCCAGCAGGGTTAGCGGGGGGGCGTCAGATACGCAGTATTTT.